This T cell receptor beta chain was sequenced during a study of shared clonotypes between healthy human individuals. Study-wide results and caveats: Unshared clonotypes carried lower generation probabilities than those common to all four donors.

Sequencing used immunoSEQ multiplex PCR; TCRdb keeps in-frame clones, though not all of them. Seen here are millions of clones, around nine tenths observed once, and the top ten hold over 0.12%. Worth noting for this clone: Its antigen is unidentified.

This sequence originates from a man aged 18-30 years in good health. Sequences were obtained from naive CD4+ T cells sorted from blood. Regarding subset: CD45RA+ positively selected.

CDR3 nucleotides: TGCGCCAGCAGCCAAGAACCGTACATGGACGTCCTGACTTTC. Amino acids: CASSQEPYMDVLTF. The chain combines TRBV4-3 with TRBJ2-6; D is undetermined. V was trimmed by 0 bases and J by 11 bases, leaving 11 bases between them. Per the germline V gene, CDR1 is LGHNA and CDR2 is YSLEER. The CDR3 is made up of 14 amino acids.